The text below deals with one T cell receptor beta chain. Its antigen is undetermined. The data are from a study of cytomegalovirus exposure and HLA in healthy donors. There are 15 residues in the CDR3. CDR1 is MNHEY and CDR2 is SVGAGI in the germline V gene. V lost 0 bases to trimming and J lost 14 bases; unmatched junction nucleotides: 12. 13 Jbeta primers and 60 Vbeta primers were used for the PCR. This table comes from immunoSEQ multiplex PCR, and its TCRdb copy is limited to in-frame clones, with some not included. This table holds over 110,000 clones, roughly 75% found once. Findings and caveats of the study: HLA alleles showed associations with some 17,000 TCR beta sequences in a later analysis, at a 0.05 false discovery rate. Reports credit the classifier with highly specific, highly sensitive diagnosis of cytomegalovirus status. When presence/absence was analysed, sequencing depth was taken to be roughly uniform across donors.

Material for sequencing was PBMCs. The sequence came from a female donor in good health and CMV-seronegative. The gene calls are TRBV6-5 and TRBJ2-3; 9 bases match TRBD2. CDR3 loop: CASSYSIEGGGGRYF. CDR3 in DNA: TGTGCCAGCAGTTACTCGATAGAGGGCGGGGGGGGCAGGTATTTT.